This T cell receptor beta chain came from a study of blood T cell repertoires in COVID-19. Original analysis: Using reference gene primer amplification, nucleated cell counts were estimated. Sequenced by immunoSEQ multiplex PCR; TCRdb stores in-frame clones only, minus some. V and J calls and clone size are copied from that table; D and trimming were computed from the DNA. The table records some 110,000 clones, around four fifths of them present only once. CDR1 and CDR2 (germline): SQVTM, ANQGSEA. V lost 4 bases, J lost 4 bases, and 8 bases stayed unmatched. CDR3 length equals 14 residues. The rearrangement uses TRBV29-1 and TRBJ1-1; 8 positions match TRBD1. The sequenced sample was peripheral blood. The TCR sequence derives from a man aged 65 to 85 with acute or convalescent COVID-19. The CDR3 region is CSVGIQGASTEAFF. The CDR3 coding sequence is TGCAGCGTTGGAATTCAGGGGGCGAGCACTGAAGCTTTCTTT. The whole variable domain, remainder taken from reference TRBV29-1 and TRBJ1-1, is SAVISQKPSRDICQRGTSLTIQCQVDSQVTMMFWYRQQPGQSLTLIATANQGSEATYESGFVIDKFPISRPNLTFSTLTVSNMSPEDSSIYLCSVGIQGASTEAFFGQGTRLTVV.